This T cell receptor (beta chain) was identified during a study of identifying expanded T cells in peripheral blood (dated by TCRdb to about 2019). Regarding the research as a whole: Technical replicates were generated by sequencing separate aliquots of the same genomic DNA pool, with four replicates compared pairwise. Paper-wide results and their limitations: Both the number of clones called differentially abundant and the false-positive rate were significantly reduced by the beta-binomial model across all healthy-donor time intervals. The binomial model flagged approximately 1.2 differentially abundant clones between technical replicates, compared with about 16 over around two weeks and 18 to 20 over roughly 4 weeks. It was expected by the authors that biological variance in healthy repertoires might increase further over much longer intervals, such as months to years. In all healthy donors, the variance in clone template counts between samples taken roughly 14 days apart rose significantly as total template count increased.

With regard to this clone: The antigen it recognizes is unknown. Base-call qualities are not available, and no considerably larger clone is one nucleotide away.

V loses 2 bases, J loses 1 base, and the germline ends lie 9 bases apart. CDR1 and CDR2 were assigned from the germline V gene as SGHRS and YFSETQ. Taken from cysteine to phenylalanine, the CDR3 has 14 residues. The kept DNA is CDR3 alone, 42 bases in frame from the first base. TCRbeta CDR3 regions were profiled with the immunoSEQ Assay using bias-controlled multiplex PCR amplification of genomic DNA. As for how the authors treated the data: To quantify the absolute abundance of each unique TCRbeta CDR3 region, the sequences were collapsed and filtered. Differential abundance was tested with a binomial (Fisher-equivalent) model and with a beta-binomial model adding time-dependent variance fitted from healthy donors. Clones with fewer than 5 combined templates were excluded, and clones with Benjamini-Hochberg FDR below 0.01 were called differentially abundant. In the beta-binomial model, variance was expressed as a function of the total template count across the two samples, in the form v = (b*log(k)+a)^2. TCRdb mirrors the immuneACCESS table, restricted to in-frame sequences. Some clones are absent from its copies; in checked studies, under half trace to an unresolved V gene, and the reason for the others is unknown. D and trimming come from the DNA, and the V and J calls and clone size come from that table. In this sample the table shows approximately 75,000 clones, roughly 90% of which occur a single time. The top ten hold roughly 3% of the sample.

No immune events such as infections were documented for the healthy donors during the collection period. Time-dependent variance in a beta-binomial model of T-cell clone differential abundance was calibrated using healthy-donor blood repertoires as a training cohort. The training cohort included around ten healthy donors, of whom 3 were female and 7 were male. The donors were between roughly 25 and 64 years old, with an average age of roughly 40 years. Whole blood, obtained from a commercial supplier, was collected from each healthy donor at three time points spaced approximately 15 days apart. For immunosequencing, genomic DNA was extracted from whole blood that had not been sorted.

This TCR came from a person aged 18 to 70 in good health. The receptor chain draws on TRBV5-1 and TRBJ1-1, with TRBD1 perhaps the D gene, on 5 matching bases. The specimen was blood. The CDR3 protein is CASSLPGPNTEAFF. The sequenced DNA is TGCGCCAGCAGCTTACCGGGACCGAACACTGAAGCTTTCTTT. The variable domain in full, with residues beyond the CDR3 obtained from the reference TRBV5-1 and TRBJ1-1 genes, is KAGVTQTPRYLIKTRGQQVTLSCSPISGHRSVSWYQQTPGQGLQFLFEYFSETQRNKGNFPGRFSGRQFSNSRSEMNVSTLELGDSALYLCASSLPGPNTEAFFGQGTRLTVV.